These T cell receptor beta chains were read from a single sample in a study of CD8+ T cells in alopecia areata. The table came from immunoSEQ multiplex PCR; TCRdb's copy has only in-frame clones and leaves some out. The sample shows fewer than 200,000 clones, approximately 70% of them seen only once. Sequencing was performed on CD8+ T cells sorted from blood, taken at week 0. The receptors here all came from a human donor with alopecia areata. The CDR3 runs from the conserved cysteine through the conserved F or W. Fields, in order: J gene, clone size, V gene, CDR3 protein. Only part of the rows carry a size: once, few, many, or a class if the clone is expanded.

j_gene: TRBJ2-1
abundance: once
v_gene: TRBV25-1
CDR3aa: CASSEYRAGGLSNEQFF

j_gene: TRBJ2-3
abundance: .
v_gene: TRBV6-5
CDR3aa: CASGGSYTDTQYF

j_gene: TRBJ1-2
abundance: .
v_gene: TRBV7-8
CDR3aa: CASSSRQREGGYTF

j_gene: TRBJ2-7
abundance: .
v_gene: TRBV5-1
CDR3aa: CASSLEYGGYEQYF

j_gene: TRBJ2-5
abundance: .
v_gene: TRBV29-1
CDR3aa: CSVEDRVQETQYF

j_gene: TRBJ2-7
abundance: few
v_gene: TRBV13
CDR3aa: CASSSRASHPSRVEQYF

j_gene: TRBJ2-7
abundance: few
v_gene: TRBV29-1
CDR3aa: CSIRTGTSNYEQYF

j_gene: TRBJ2-1
abundance: .
v_gene: TRBV29-1
CDR3aa: CSVLGQGAPSSYNEQFF

j_gene: TRBJ1-1
abundance: .
v_gene: TRBV29-1
CDR3aa: CSVVDEQGRNTEAFF

j_gene: TRBJ2-7
abundance: .
v_gene: TRBV7-9
CDR3aa: CASDRESEYEQYF

j_gene: TRBJ2-2
abundance: many
v_gene: TRBV27
CDR3aa: CASSQNRGPNTGELFF

j_gene: TRBJ2-1
abundance: .
v_gene: TRBV2
CDR3aa: CASTGTQRLNEQFF

j_gene: TRBJ1-4
abundance: few
v_gene: TRBV29-1
CDR3aa: CSAGPGVSNEKLFF

j_gene: TRBJ2-3
abundance: .
v_gene: TRBV7-9
CDR3aa: CASSLSGGSTDTQYF

j_gene: TRBJ2-1
abundance: once
v_gene: TRBV5-1
CDR3aa: CASRAGVNEQFF

j_gene: TRBJ2-3
abundance: .
v_gene: TRBV12-1
CDR3aa: CASSSRPGLASPDTQYF

j_gene: TRBJ2-7
abundance: .
v_gene: TRBV9
CDR3aa: CASSDGTGSEQYF

j_gene: TRBJ2-4
abundance: .
v_gene: TRBV4-2
CDR3aa: CASSQGRPGAKNIQYF

j_gene: TRBJ2-1
abundance: few
v_gene: TRBV4-1
CDR3aa: CASRGSYNEQFF

j_gene: TRBJ2-2
abundance: .
v_gene: TRBV4-1
CDR3aa: CASSQVRGYTGELFF

j_gene: TRBJ1-1
abundance: .
v_gene: TRBV4-1
CDR3aa: CASSQGQGLTMNTEAFF

j_gene: TRBJ2-1
abundance: few
v_gene: TRBV7-8
CDR3aa: CASSPRGNYNEQFF

j_gene: TRBJ1-5
abundance: .
v_gene: TRBV5-6
CDR3aa: CASLTPGQGNQPQHF

j_gene: TRBJ2-7
abundance: .
v_gene: TRBV2
CDR3aa: CATRLAAYEQYF

j_gene: TRBJ1-3
abundance: .
v_gene: TRBV13
CDR3aa: CASSYGTGSGNTIYF

j_gene: TRBJ1-2
abundance: .
v_gene: TRBV2
CDR3aa: CASSEFIGSNGYTF

j_gene: TRBJ1-1
abundance: .
v_gene: TRBV7-9
CDR3aa: CASSTGNTEAFF

j_gene: TRBJ2-5
abundance: .
v_gene: TRBV2
CDR3aa: CASSEDTGTSVAETQYF